The T cell receptor (beta chain) described here comes from a study of cytomegalovirus exposure and HLA in healthy donors. Study-wide points: In all likelihood, a cluster of highly shared sequence variants was a sequencing artifact. Roughly even sequencing depth across donors was the assumption behind the presence/absence analyses. Many donors carried some public TCRs, although rarity characterized most TCR sequences.

Comments on this clone: What it recognizes is unknown.

This CDR3 has 13 amino acids. Germline V lookup: CDR1 SGHAT, CDR2 FQNNGV. The V end was cut by 10 bases, the J end by 7 bases, with 19 bases between. The PCR made use of 60 Vbeta and 13 Jbeta primers. Produced via immunoSEQ multiplex PCR; TCRdb's table is partial and in-frame only. There are 210,000 or so clones in the sample; about four fifths occur only once, and roughly 10% lies in the top ten. This sequence was found in a woman aged 50 to 60 in good health and CMV-seropositive. Material: PBMCs. V gene TRBV11-2 combines with J gene TRBJ2-5, with D perhaps matching TRBD1 (5 bases). CDR3 protein: CAIEVRGRGTQYF. The CDR3 nucleotides read TGTGCCATCGAGGTCCGAGGAAGGGGGACCCAGTACTTC.